This TCR beta chain was recovered during a study of Graves' ophthalmopathy and Graves' hyperthyroidism. This clonotype occurred a few times. This CDR3 is 17 amino acids long. J lost 0 bases, V lost 3 bases, and 6 bases had no gene match. Germline CDR1 DFQATT, CDR2 SNEGSKA (reference sequence). Scientists amplified the TCR beta CDR3 regions from RNA transcripts. HTBI primers served in a first-round RT-PCR, which a second-round multiplex PCR followed. TCRdb re-analysed the multiplex PCR reads in MiXCR, keeping a single row per CDR3 protein. The data contain about 500,000 distinct CDR3 sequences, just under 40% of them seen just once; the ten biggest clones take up about 4.2%.

Sequences were obtained from peripheral blood or thyroid tissue (not recorded which). The clonotype was recovered from an adult man with Graves' hyperthyroidism. The rearrangement links TRBV20-1 to TRBJ1-3; 12 bases are shared with TRBD1. Here the CDR3 reads CSARGTGGAHSGNTIYF. CDR3 coding DNA: TGCAGTGCTAGGGGGACAGGGGGCGCACACTCTGGAAACACCATATATTTT.